This T cell receptor (beta chain) came from a study of T cells after yellow fever vaccination. Looking at the study overall: Fractions with few cells were prepared using SMART-Seq v4 Ultra Low Input. Study outcomes and limitations: Only a small proportion of the clonotypes turned up in both the CD4 and the CD8 compartments, likely arising from convergent recombination.

Remarks on this clonotype: Its cognate antigen is unknown.

The authors made TCR cDNA by 5'RACE template switching, adding a universal primer site and UMIs. TCRdb used MiXCR to reprocess the 5' RACE reads, holding one entry per CDR3 protein. The table has more than 350,000 distinct CDR3 sequences, about 9.9% seen once; the top ten hold roughly 18%. V lost 3 bases to trimming and J lost 8 bases, with 16 bases between them. This CDR3 contains 15 residues. Germline V CDR1 and CDR2: KGHDR, SFDVKD. This receptor was identified in a man aged 18 to 30 who received the YFV17D yellow fever vaccine. Sequences were derived from PBMCs, sampled on the day of the first yellow fever vaccination. The V call is TRBV24-1, the J call TRBJ2-4, with D perhaps matching TRBD1 or TRBD2 (5 bases each). The CDR3, as DNA: TGTGCCACCAGTGATGTAAAGACGGGACGGCACATTCAGTACTTC. This codes for CATSDVKTGRHIQYF.